The present entry profiles one T cell receptor beta chain with its context. Antigen specificity is unknown. Germline loops: CDR1 SEHNR, CDR2 FQNEAQ (reference sequence). V lost 4 bases to trimming and J lost 7 bases, with 18 bases between them. The CDR3 runs 15 residues. The sample belongs to a study of blood T cells in healthy people across ages. The study's findings and limits: Long-lived donors carried more naive CD4+ cells and greater diversity than aged donors.

Using a J-beta primer mix together with a sample-barcoded 5' primer, a second PCR was run for about 6 to 12 cycles. MiXCR was run by TCRdb on the 5' RACE reads, yielding one entry per CDR3 protein. The sample includes about 1,400,000 distinct CDR3 sequences, 55% to 75% of them seen just once. Sequenced material: blood. This sequence originates from a man aged 18 to 30 in good health. The rearrangement uses TRBV7-9 and TRBJ2-3; D might be TRBD1 or TRBD2, each matching 5 bases. The CDR3 loop reads CASSSPGPHLNTQYF. DNA of the CDR3: TGTGCCAGCAGCTCCCCGGGGCCCCACTTGAATACGCAGTATTTT.